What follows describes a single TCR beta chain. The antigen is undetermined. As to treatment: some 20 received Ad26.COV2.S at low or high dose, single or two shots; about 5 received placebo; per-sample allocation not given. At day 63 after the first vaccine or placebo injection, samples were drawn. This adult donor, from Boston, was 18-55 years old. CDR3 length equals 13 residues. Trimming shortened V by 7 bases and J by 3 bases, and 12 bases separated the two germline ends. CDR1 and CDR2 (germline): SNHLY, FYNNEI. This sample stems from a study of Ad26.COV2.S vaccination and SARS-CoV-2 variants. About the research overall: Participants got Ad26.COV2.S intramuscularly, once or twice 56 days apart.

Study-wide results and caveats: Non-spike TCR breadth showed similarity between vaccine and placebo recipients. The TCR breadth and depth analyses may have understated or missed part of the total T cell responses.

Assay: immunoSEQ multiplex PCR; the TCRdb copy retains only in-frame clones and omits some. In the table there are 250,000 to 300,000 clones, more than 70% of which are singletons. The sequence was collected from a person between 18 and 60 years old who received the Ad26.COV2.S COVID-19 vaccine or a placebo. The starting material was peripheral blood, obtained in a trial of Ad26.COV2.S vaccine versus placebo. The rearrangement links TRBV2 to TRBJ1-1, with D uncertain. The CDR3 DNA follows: TGTGCCAGCAAGAAGGAGGGAGACACTGAAGCTTTCTTT. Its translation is CASKKEGDTEAFF.